This T cell receptor beta chain was captured by sequencing in a study of OX40 agonist ivuxolimab in advanced cancers. Background on the study: Enrolled patients in dose escalation had cancers that were hepatocellular carcinoma, melanoma, renal cell or head and neck cancer.

Generated by immunoSEQ multiplex PCR, the TCRdb table keeps only in-frame clones and is missing some. The table lists nearly 110,000 clones, 80% to 95% of them singletons. V dropped 4 bases and J dropped 6; count of bases not matched to a gene: 5. Germline V gives CDR1 SGHTA, CDR2 FQGTGA. The CDR3 totals 13 residues. This sequence was found in an adult with an advanced solid tumor such as melanoma, head and neck, liver or kidney cancer. This chain links TRBV7-3 with TRBJ2-7, with 8 bases matching TRBD1. Material: CD4+ or CD8+ T cells sorted from blood, obtained in a trial of the OX40 agonist ivuxolimab. The CDR3 nucleotides read TGTGCCAGCAGCTATGACAGGGGTCGCGAGCAGTACTTC. Its protein is CASSYDRGREQYF.